Sequencing of this T cell receptor beta chain was carried out in a study of blood T cell repertoires in COVID-19 (TCRdb year 2020). Some background on the complete study: The collaborator samples originated in the United States, Italy and Spain and spanned the acute and convalescent phases of COVID-19. Where available, HLA class I and class II types were obtained from metadata supplied by the sample provider rather than from assay-based typing. Samples came from the ongoing ImmuneRACE study (first 160 participants) plus 1,254 subjects from 6 global collaborators. The repertoires were released in a freely available public database intended as a resource for research on the immune response to SARS-CoV-2. The material from the prospective study consisted of cDNA or gDNA derived from T cells, B-cell-depleted T cells, or PBMCs. Deeply sampled blood TCRbeta repertoires from subjects exposed to, actively infected with, or recovered from COVID-19 were included in the dataset. The sample metadata nearly always contained a de-identified subject ID, COVID-19 status, age in years and sex.

The collaborating institutions used their own protocols to collect whole blood in K2EDTA tubes. Collaborator samples were shipped for TCRbeta analysis as frozen whole blood, isolated PBMCs, or DNA extracted from either sample type. Comment on this clone: The antigen it recognizes is unknown. No much larger clone is present one base from it, and per-base qualities are unavailable.

Taken from the germline V gene (reference sequence), the CDR1 and CDR2 loops are MNHEY and SMNVEV. Including cysteine and phenylalanine, the CDR3 has 16 amino acids. Only the CDR3 DNA is retained, 48 bases long and in frame from the first base. The V end gives up 2 bases and the J end 6 bases, leaving 6 bases in the junction not matched to a gene. The research as a whole found: Clinical and demographic metadata were provided uncurated, with the amount varying by source and participant.

TCRbeta CDR3 regions were amplified from genomic DNA by means of the immunoSEQ Assay, a bias-controlled multiplex PCR. Turning to the authors' computational methods: The number of nucleated cells in each sample was estimated from the amplification of reference gene primers within the assay. To quantify the absolute abundance of each unique TCRbeta CDR3 rearrangement, sequence reads were collapsed and filtered. For each sample, productive Simpson clonality was calculated as the square root of Simpson's diversity index over productive rearrangements. TCRdb took this table from immuneACCESS and kept in-frame rearrangements with V and J called. Such tables lack part of the clones; where checked against another copy, unresolved V genes explain under half of the gap, and the rest is unexplained. From that table come the V and J calls and clone size; the DNA was used to work out D and trimming. The sample table contains approximately 150,000 clones; only one count was recorded for roughly 88% of them. Of the sample, about 1.5% falls within the top ten clones.

The sequencing input was peripheral blood. The TCR was taken from a woman aged 55-69 years with acute or convalescent COVID-19. Recombination linked TRBV27 to TRBJ2-3, and TRBD1 matches 12 of the central bases. Here is the DNA: TGTGCCAGCAGTTTAGTCCCGGGACAGGGGGCGGATACGCAGTATTTT. Its protein is CASSLVPGQGADTQYF.